This is a list of T cell receptor beta chains from one sample in a study of HIV-infected patients and healthy controls. TCRdb passed the 5' RACE reads through MiXCR, listing each CDR3 protein once. Of some 17,000 distinct CDR3 sequences listed, just under 9.5% were seen once; the top ten hold 5.1%. Sequenced sample: blood. All receptors come from an adult in good health. Both conserved end residues are part of each CDR3. Each record gives: V gene, D gene, J gene, clone size, CDR3 protein, CDR3 DNA. D genes are given only for firm matches. The size field is filled for only some rows; it gives once, few, many or a size class.

>TRBV20-1|.|TRBJ2-5|.
CSVETSYQETQYF
TGCAGTGTAGAGACCTCTTACCAAGAGACCCAGTACTTC
>TRBV28|.|TRBJ1-1|medium-sized
CASRKGTDLREAFF
TGTGCCAGCAGAAAAGGGACGGACCTTAGGGAAGCTTTCTTT
>TRBV6-1|.|TRBJ1-2|many
CASSEHHFLGYTF
TGTGCCAGCAGTGAACACCATTTTTTAGGCTACACCTTC
>TRBV11-2|.|TRBJ2-2|.
CASSTFLTSNTGELFF
TGTGCCAGCAGCACTTTCCTAACCTCAAACACCGGGGAGCTGTTTTTT
>TRBV9|.|TRBJ2-6|medium-sized
CASSAGFISGANVLTF
TGTGCCAGCAGCGCGGGATTCATCTCTGGGGCCAACGTCCTGACTTTC
>TRBV9|.|TRBJ2-1|many
CASNEGGYNEQFF
TGTGCCAGCAATGAAGGGGGATACAATGAGCAGTTCTTC
>TRBV20-1|.|TRBJ2-1|medium-sized
CSARPPGSRDNEQFF
TGCAGTGCTAGGCCCCCCGGGTCCCGCGACAATGAGCAGTTCTTC
>TRBV30|.|TRBJ2-1|many
CAWSKTAGEQFF
TGTGCCTGGAGTAAGACTGCTGGGGAGCAGTTCTTC
>TRBV12-3/TRBV12-4|.|TRBJ2-1|many
CASSPLGGAQFF
TGTGCCAGCAGTCCCTTGGGGGGGGCGCAGTTCTTC
>TRBV4-1|TRBD1|TRBJ2-1|.
CASSYRGLPSNEQFF
TGCGCCAGCAGCTACAGGGGTTTACCTAGCAATGAGCAGTTCTTC
>TRBV7-2|.|TRBJ2-6|many
CASSLVVRSSGANVLTF
TGTGCCAGCAGCTTAGTCGTTCGTTCCTCTGGGGCCAACGTCCTGACTTTC
>TRBV2|.|TRBJ2-1|many
CASSEGGNEQFF
TGTGCCAGCAGTGAAGGCGGCAATGAGCAGTTCTTC
>TRBV18|.|TRBJ1-4|many
CASSSFSQGLSNEKLFF
TGTGCCAGCTCATCATTCTCGCAGGGACTGAGTAATGAAAAACTGTTTTTT
>TRBV28|.|TRBJ2-3|few
CASSPLRTVRTDTQYF
TGTGCCAGCAGTCCACTACGGACAGTCCGCACAGATACGCAGTATTTT
>TRBV28|TRBD1|TRBJ1-2|.
CASSGQGFGYTF
TGTGCCAGCAGTGGACAGGGGTTTGGCTACACCTTC
>TRBV29-1|.|TRBJ1-5|medium-sized
CSVGTGGRGQPQHF
TGCAGCGTTGGAACGGGGGGGCGCGGTCAGCCCCAGCATTTT
>TRBV19|.|TRBJ1-3|many
CASSISTGGNTIYF
TGTGCCAGTAGTATTTCGACCGGAGGGAACACCATATATTTT
>TRBV10-3|TRBD2|TRBJ2-3|few
CAISVGLAVWGRTDTQYF
TGTGCCATCAGTGTTGGACTAGCGGTATGGGGTCGCACAGATACGCAGTATTTT
>TRBV29-1|.|TRBJ1-1|many
CSVGGEAFF
TGCAGCGTTGGAGGTGAAGCTTTCTTT
>TRBV19|.|TRBJ2-1|many
CASSSGLLFDSYNEQFF
TGTGCCAGTAGTTCCGGACTTTTATTTGATTCCTACAATGAGCAGTTCTTC
>TRBV5-1|.|TRBJ1-1|.
CASSLGGGVGKTEAFF
TGCGCCAGCAGCTTGGGGGGTGGGGTGGGCAAGACTGAAGCTTTCTTT
>TRBV3-1|.|TRBJ1-2|medium-sized
CASRSGKGIHGYTF
TGTGCCAGCAGGTCTGGAAAGGGAATCCATGGCTACACCTTC
>TRBV7-3|.|TRBJ1-1|many
CASSPRGVRGRGGTEAFF
TGTGCCAGCAGCCCCCGCGGCGTCAGGGGAAGAGGTGGCACTGAAGCTTTCTTT
>TRBV7-2|.|TRBJ2-3|many
CASSIQGADTQYF
TGTGCCAGCAGCATTCAGGGCGCAGATACGCAGTATTTT
>TRBV6-6|TRBD1|TRBJ1-2|many
CASSYGTGQGYTF
TGTGCCAGCAGTTACGGGACAGGGCAAGGCTACACCTTC
>TRBV20-1|TRBD1|TRBJ1-6|many
CSARGPQGGNSPLHF
TGCAGTGCTAGAGGACCACAGGGGGGCAATTCACCCCTCCACTTT
>TRBV14|.|TRBJ2-3|.
CASSQVADTQYF
TGTGCCAGCAGCCAGGTAGCCGACACGCAGTATTTT
>TRBV6-6|.|TRBJ2-3|many
CASSYPASLAEGTDTQYF
TGTGCCAGCAGTTACCCCGCTTCCTTGGCGGAAGGCACAGATACGCAGTATTTT
>TRBV28|TRBD2|TRBJ2-3|many
CASSLSPDEREWGHTDTQYF
TGTGCCAGCAGTTTATCGCCGGATGAGCGGGAGTGGGGACACACAGATACGCAGTATTTT
>TRBV6-4|TRBD2|TRBJ2-3|medium-sized
CASSDSSGRATDTQYF
TGTGCCAGCAGTGACTCGAGCGGGAGGGCCACAGATACGCAGTATTTT
>TRBV28|.|TRBJ2-7|few
CASSPLFSGPSSYEQYF
TGTGCCAGCAGTCCCCTTTTTAGCGGCCCGAGCTCCTACGAGCAGTACTTC
>TRBV29-1|.|TRBJ2-7|few
CSVGQVGYEQYF
TGCAGCGTTGGGCAGGTAGGGTACGAGCAGTACTTC
>TRBV19|.|TRBJ2-5|few
CASRDSNQETQYF
TGTGCCAGTAGGGACAGCAACCAAGAGACCCAGTACTTC
>TRBV20-1|.|TRBJ2-1|.
CSARFPDPQGRGSYNEQFF
TGCAGTGCTAGATTCCCGGATCCCCAGGGTAGGGGCTCCTACAATGAGCAGTTCTTC
>TRBV28|.|TRBJ2-7|many
CASSLPAYEQYF
TGTGCCAGCAGTTTGCCCGCCTACGAGCAGTACTTC
>TRBV3-1|TRBD2|TRBJ2-1|many
CASSQSARTSGIYNEQFF
TGTGCCAGCAGCCAGTCAGCCCGGACTAGCGGAATCTACAATGAGCAGTTCTTC
>TRBV7-2|.|TRBJ1-6|many
CASSLDGGGSPLHF
TGTGCCAGCAGCTTAGACGGTGGAGGGTCACCCCTCCACTTT
>TRBV28|TRBD1|TRBJ2-3|few
CASSKTGTDTQYF
TGTGCCAGCAGTAAGACAGGGACAGATACGCAGTATTTT
>TRBV28|TRBD1|TRBJ2-4|medium-sized
CASSTVYRGLNIQYF
TGTGCCAGCAGTACGGTCTACAGGGGGCTGAACATTCAGTACTTC
>TRBV5-1|.|TRBJ2-4|many
CASSLGAKNIQYF
TGCGCCAGCAGCTTAGGGGCCAAAAACATTCAGTACTTC
>TRBV5-6|.|TRBJ2-7|many
CASSLGHFFYEQYF
TGTGCCAGCAGCTTGGGACACTTCTTCTACGAGCAGTACTTC
>TRBV7-9|TRBD1|TRBJ2-5|.
CASSLGRDRVEAEAQYF
TGTGCCAGCAGCTTAGGTCGGGACAGGGTGGAAGCCGAGGCCCAGTACTTC
>TRBV4-2|.|TRBJ2-3|many
CASSAAPSTDTQYF
TGTGCCAGCAGCGCGGCTCCCTCCACAGATACGCAGTATTTT
>TRBV5-1|TRBD1|TRBJ2-7|medium-sized
CASSAAVGTGYYEQYF
TGCGCCAGCAGCGCGGCTGTGGGGACAGGGTACTACGAGCAGTACTTC
>TRBV5-5|.|TRBJ2-1|medium-sized
CASSEIAEQFF
TGTGCCAGCAGCGAAATAGCTGAGCAGTTCTTC
>TRBV12-3/TRBV12-4|.|TRBJ2-3|many
CASSLASPSTDTQYF
TGTGCCAGCAGTTTAGCTAGCCCAAGCACAGATACGCAGTATTTT
>TRBV4-2|.|TRBJ2-6|many
CASSQEAGSGANVLTF
TGTGCCAGCAGCCAAGAGGCGGGCTCTGGGGCCAACGTCCTGACTTTC
>TRBV12-3/TRBV12-4|.|TRBJ1-4|.
CASSLGQAEKLFF
TGTGCCAGCAGTTTGGGGCAGGCTGAAAAACTGTTTTTT
>TRBV28|.|TRBJ1-3|.
CASIGGRRNTIYF
TGTGCCAGCATAGGGGGGCGTAGAAACACCATATATTTT
>TRBV28|TRBD1|TRBJ2-2|many
CASSLTGPGELFF
TGTGCCAGCAGTCTGACAGGGCCCGGGGAGCTGTTTTTT
>TRBV6-5|.|TRBJ2-1|.
CASSRVRELQFF
TGTGCCAGCAGCCGTGTCCGGGAACTGCAGTTCTTC
>TRBV5-1|.|TRBJ2-3|many
CASSLFRGDPSTDTQYF
TGCGCCAGCAGCTTATTTCGAGGGGACCCTAGCACAGATACGCAGTATTTT
>TRBV23-1|TRBD1|TRBJ2-7|.
CASSQAPDDRGARSYEQYF
TGCGCCAGCAGTCAAGCCCCGGACGACAGGGGGGCCCGGTCCTACGAGCAGTACTTC
>TRBV7-9|TRBD2|TRBJ2-2|medium-sized
CASSSPGSREDTGELFF
TGTGCCAGCAGCTCCCCAGGCTCGCGGGAGGACACCGGGGAGCTGTTTTTT
>TRBV7-9|.|TRBJ2-5|medium-sized
CASSFPTHQETQYF
TGTGCCAGCAGCTTTCCAACCCACCAAGAGACCCAGTACTTC
>TRBV6-1|.|TRBJ2-4|many
CASSAGEGPRVYQYF
TGTGCCAGCAGTGCGGGAGAGGGTCCCAGGGTCTATCAGTACTTC
>TRBV12-3/TRBV12-4|TRBD2|TRBJ2-1|.
CASRRYSGPAYNEQFF
TGTGCCAGCAGGAGGTATAGCGGGCCCGCCTACAATGAGCAGTTCTTC
>TRBV29-1|.|TRBJ2-6|many
CSVEISGANVLTF
TGCAGCGTTGAAATCTCCGGGGCCAACGTCCTGACTTTC